Shown below are 5 T cell receptor beta chains from a single sample sequenced in a study of cytomegalovirus exposure and HLA in healthy donors. The primer mix had 60 Vbeta and 13 Jbeta primers. Produced via immunoSEQ multiplex PCR; TCRdb's table is partial and in-frame only. Here the sample spans fewer than 200,000 clones, roughly 80% being singletons. Sequenced: PBMCs. These receptors came from a woman aged 50 to 65 in good health and CMV-seropositive.

This rearrangement joins TRBV4-1 to TRBJ2-4, with D perhaps matching TRBD2 (7 bases). This CDR3 spans 15 amino acids. The V end was cut by 4 bases, the J end by 5 bases, with 15 bases between. Germline assignment: CDR1 MGHRA and CDR2 YSYEKL. The CDR3 sequence: CASSLLGGPENIQYF. CDR3 nucleotides: TGCGCCAGCAGCCTCCTGGGGGGGCCCGAAAACATTCAGTACTTC.

This rearrangement joins TRBV7-2 to TRBJ2-2; 7 bases line up with TRBD2. The V and J ends lost 5 bases and 3 bases, in that order; junction bases with no gene match: 6. CDR1 is SGHTA and CDR2 is FQGNSA in the germline V gene. This CDR3 is 15 amino acids long. The CDR3 loop reads CASSPRRGDTGELFF. In nucleotides, the CDR3 is TGTGCCAGCAGCCCACGACGGGGGGACACCGGGGAGCTGTTTTTT.

The CDR3 sequence is CASRLRRLGRTDTQYF. The CDR3 region has the DNA TGTGCCAGCCGCTTAAGGAGGCTAGGTCGCACAGATACGCAGTATTTT. The chain recombines TRBV28 with TRBJ2-3; perhaps TRBD2 as D (5 bases). The CDR3 runs 16 residues. Germline V gene data show CDR1 as MDHEN and CDR2 as SYDVKM. Trimming stripped 8 bases from V and 1 base from J, with 19 bases between.

A few counts support this clone. This sequence joins TRBV11-3 and TRBJ2-3; TRBD2 is a possible D gene (7 bases). Germline values: CDR1 SGHNT, CDR2 YENEEA. V gave up 5 bases and J gave up 5 bases, with 14 bases separating them. The CDR3 covers 14 residues. The CDR3 nucleotides are TGTGCCAGCAGCCGGAGGGGGGGAGGAGATACGCAGTATTTT. This sequence encodes CASSRRGGGDTQYF.

This CDR3 is CASTHRGVLTNSNQPQHF. The CDR3, as DNA: TGTGCCAGTACCCACAGGGGGGTGTTAACCAACAGCAATCAGCCCCAGCATTTT. The chain joins TRBV19 to TRBJ1-5; TRBD1 matches 8 bases. There are 18 residues in the CDR3. Unmatched junction bases numbered 15, after V lost 7 bases and J lost 1 base. Germline assignment: CDR1 LNHDA and CDR2 SQIVND (reference sequence).